This T cell receptor beta chain was sequenced for a study of T-cell memory formation after mild COVID-19. TCRdb passed the 5' RACE reads through MiXCR, listing each CDR3 protein once. The data hold 470,000 or so distinct CDR3 sequences, with about 20% observed a single time. This clonotype was seen a few times. The antigen is not known. Overall study results and limits: Contracting CD4+ clones lay largely in CM and EM, with CD8+ ones residing in EMRA. Several responding clones turned up in pre-infection memory, indicating that cross-reactive memory may have taken part.

The CDR3 spans 15 residues. V was trimmed by 0 bases and J by 3 bases, leaving 13 bases between them. The germline V gene encodes CDR1 SGHRS and CDR2 YFSETQ. The sequence came from an adult woman who had mild COVID-19 (a few samples of this study predate the infection). Cell type and time point are not known. The chain employs TRBV5-1 and TRBJ2-7; weak D call: TRBD1 (5 bases). Input material: PBMCs or a T cell subset sorted from them (not recorded which). The CDR3 here is CASSLVAGYFYEQYF. The CDR3 bases are TGCGCCAGCAGCTTGGTGGCAGGGTACTTCTACGAGCAGTACTTC.